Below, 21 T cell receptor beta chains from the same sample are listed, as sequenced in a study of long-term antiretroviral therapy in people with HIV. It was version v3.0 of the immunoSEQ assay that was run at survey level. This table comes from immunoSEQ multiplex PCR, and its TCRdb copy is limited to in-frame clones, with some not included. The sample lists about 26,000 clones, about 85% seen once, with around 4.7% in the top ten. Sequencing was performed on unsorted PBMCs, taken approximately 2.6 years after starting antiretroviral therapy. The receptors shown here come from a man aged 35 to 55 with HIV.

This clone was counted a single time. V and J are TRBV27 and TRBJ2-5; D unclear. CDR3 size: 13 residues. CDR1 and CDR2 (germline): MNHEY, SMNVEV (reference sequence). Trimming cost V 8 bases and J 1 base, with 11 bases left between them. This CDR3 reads CASSWSGQETQYF. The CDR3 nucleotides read TGTGCCAGCTCGTGGTCCGGCCAAGAGACCCAGTACTTC.

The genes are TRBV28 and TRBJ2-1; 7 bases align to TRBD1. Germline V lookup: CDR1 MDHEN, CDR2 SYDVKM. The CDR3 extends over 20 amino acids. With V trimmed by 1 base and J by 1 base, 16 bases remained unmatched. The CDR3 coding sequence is TGTGCCAGCAGTTTATTTGCCCGTACAGGGGCCCCAAAATCCTACAATGAGCAGTTCTTC. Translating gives CASSLFARTGAPKSYNEQFF.

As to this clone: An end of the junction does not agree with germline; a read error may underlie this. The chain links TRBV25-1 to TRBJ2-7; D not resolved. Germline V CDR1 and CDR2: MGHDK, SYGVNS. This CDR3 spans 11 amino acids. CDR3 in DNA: TGTGCCAGCATCCCCCCCGGGTTTCACTTGTTC. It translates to CASIPPGFHLF.

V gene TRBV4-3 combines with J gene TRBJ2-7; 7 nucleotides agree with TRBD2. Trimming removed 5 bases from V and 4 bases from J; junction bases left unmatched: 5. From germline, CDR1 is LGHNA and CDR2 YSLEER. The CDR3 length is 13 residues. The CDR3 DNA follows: TGCGCCAGCAGCGCGGGGGTGGGATACGAGCAGTACTTC. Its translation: CASSAGVGYEQYF.

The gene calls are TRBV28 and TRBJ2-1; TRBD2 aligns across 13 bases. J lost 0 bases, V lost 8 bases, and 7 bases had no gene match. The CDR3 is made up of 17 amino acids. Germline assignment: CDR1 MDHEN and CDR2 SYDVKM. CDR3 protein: CASQGLAGSSSYNEQFF. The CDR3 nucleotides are TGTGCCAGCCAGGGACTAGCGGGATCAAGCTCCTACAATGAGCAGTTCTTC. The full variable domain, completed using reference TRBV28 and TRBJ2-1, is DVKVTQSSRYLVKRTGEKVFLECVQDMDHENMFWYRQDPGLGLRLIYFSYDVKMKEKGDIPEGYSVSREKKERFSLILESASTNQTSMYLCASQGLAGSSSYNEQFFGPGTRLTVL.

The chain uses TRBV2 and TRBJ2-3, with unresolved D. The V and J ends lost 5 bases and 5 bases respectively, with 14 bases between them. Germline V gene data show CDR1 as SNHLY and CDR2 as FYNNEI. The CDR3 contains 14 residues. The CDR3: CASSSSRAKDTQYF. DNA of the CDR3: TGTGCCAGCAGTTCCTCAAGGGCTAAAGATACGCAGTATTTT.

In DNA form, the CDR3 reads TGTGCCAGCAGTTTACGACTAAGCTCCTACAATGAGCAGTTCTTC. Translation: CASSLRLSSYNEQFF. The V gene is TRBV28, the J gene TRBJ2-1, with D maybe TRBD2 (5 bases). With 2 bases removed from V and 0 bases from J, the gap between germline ends came to 8 bases. CDR1 MDHEN and CDR2 SYDVKM come from the germline V gene. The CDR3 has 15 amino acids. The complete variable domain, with remaining parts taken from reference TRBV28 and TRBJ2-1, reads DVKVTQSSRYLVKRTGEKVFLECVQDMDHENMFWYRQDPGLGLRLIYFSYDVKMKEKGDIPEGYSVSREKKERFSLILESASTNQTSMYLCASSLRLSSYNEQFFGPGTRLTVL.

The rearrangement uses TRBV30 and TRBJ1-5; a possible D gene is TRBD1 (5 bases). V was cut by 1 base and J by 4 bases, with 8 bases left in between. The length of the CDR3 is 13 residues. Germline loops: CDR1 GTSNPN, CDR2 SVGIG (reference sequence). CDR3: CAWSGQLNQPQHF. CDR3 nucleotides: TGTGCCTGGAGTGGACAGTTGAATCAGCCCCAGCATTTT.

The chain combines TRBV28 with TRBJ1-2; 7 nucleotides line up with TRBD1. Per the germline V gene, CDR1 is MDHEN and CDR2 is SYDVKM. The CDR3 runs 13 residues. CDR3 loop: CAISDRVRRGYTF. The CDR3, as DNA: TGTGCTATCAGCGACAGGGTTCGACGTGGCTACACCTTC.

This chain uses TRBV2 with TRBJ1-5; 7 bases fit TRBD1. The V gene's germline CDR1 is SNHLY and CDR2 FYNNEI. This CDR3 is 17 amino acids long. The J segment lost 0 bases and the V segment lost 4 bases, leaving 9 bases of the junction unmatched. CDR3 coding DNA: TGTGCCAGCAGTGTGCTTAGACAGGGACTTAGCAATCAGCCCCAGCATTTT. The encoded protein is CASSVLRQGLSNQPQHF. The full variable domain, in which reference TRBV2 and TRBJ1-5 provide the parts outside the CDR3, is EPEVTQTPSHQVTQMGQEVILRCVPISNHLYFYWYRQILGQKVEFLVSFYNNEISEKSEIFDDQFSVERPDGSNFTLKIRSTKLEDSAMYFCASSVLRQGLSNQPQHFGDGTRLSIL.

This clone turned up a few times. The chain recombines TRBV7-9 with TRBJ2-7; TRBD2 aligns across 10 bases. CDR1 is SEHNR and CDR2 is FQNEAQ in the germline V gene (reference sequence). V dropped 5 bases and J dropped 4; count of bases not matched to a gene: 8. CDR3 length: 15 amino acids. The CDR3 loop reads CASSVSGREGYEQYF. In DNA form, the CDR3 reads TGTGCCAGCAGCGTAAGCGGGAGGGAAGGGTACGAGCAGTACTTC.

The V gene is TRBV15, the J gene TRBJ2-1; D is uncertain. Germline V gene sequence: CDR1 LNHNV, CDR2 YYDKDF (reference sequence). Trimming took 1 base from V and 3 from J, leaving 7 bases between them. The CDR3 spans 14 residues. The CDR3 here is CATSRVSGYNEQFF. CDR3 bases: TGTGCCACCAGCAGAGTGAGTGGCTACAATGAGCAGTTCTTC. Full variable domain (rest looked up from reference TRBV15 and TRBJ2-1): DAMVIQNPRYQVTQFGKPVTLSCSQTLNHNVMYWYQQKSSQAPKLLFHYYDKDFNNEADTPDNFQSRRPNTSFCFLDIRSPGLGDTAMYLCATSRVSGYNEQFFGPGTRLTVL.

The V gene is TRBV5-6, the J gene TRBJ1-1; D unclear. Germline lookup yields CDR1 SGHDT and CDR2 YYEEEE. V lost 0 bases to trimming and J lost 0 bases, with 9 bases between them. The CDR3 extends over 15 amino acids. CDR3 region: CASSLGTGMNTEAFF. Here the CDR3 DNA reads TGTGCCAGCAGCTTGGGGACGGGCATGAACACTGAAGCTTTCTTT.

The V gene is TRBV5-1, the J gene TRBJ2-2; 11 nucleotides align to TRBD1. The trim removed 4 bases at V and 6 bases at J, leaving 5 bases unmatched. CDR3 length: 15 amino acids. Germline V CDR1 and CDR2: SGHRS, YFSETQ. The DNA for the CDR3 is TGCGCCAGCAGCCCGGGGACAGGGGGAGCCGGGGAGCTGTTTTTT. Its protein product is CASSPGTGGAGELFF.

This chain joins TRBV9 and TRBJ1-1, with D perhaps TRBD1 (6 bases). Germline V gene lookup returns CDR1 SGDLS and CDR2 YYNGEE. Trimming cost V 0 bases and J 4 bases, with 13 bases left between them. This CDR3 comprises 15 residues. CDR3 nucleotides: TGTGCCAGCAGCGTAGGGGGCGGGGGCGTCACTGAAGCTTTCTTT. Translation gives CASSVGGGGVTEAFF.

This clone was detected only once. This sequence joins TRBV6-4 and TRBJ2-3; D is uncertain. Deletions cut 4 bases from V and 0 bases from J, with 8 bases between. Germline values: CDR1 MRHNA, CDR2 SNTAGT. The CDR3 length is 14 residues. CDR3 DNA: TGTGCCAGCAGTGTCGCCGACAGCACAGATACGCAGTATTTT. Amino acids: CASSVADSTDTQYF.

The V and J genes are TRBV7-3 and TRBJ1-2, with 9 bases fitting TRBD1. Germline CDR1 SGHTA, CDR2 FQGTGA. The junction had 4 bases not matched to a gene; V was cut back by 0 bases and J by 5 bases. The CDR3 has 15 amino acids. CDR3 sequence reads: CASSLTRTGDYGYTF. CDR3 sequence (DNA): TGTGCCAGCAGCTTAACGCGGACAGGGGATTATGGCTACACCTTC.

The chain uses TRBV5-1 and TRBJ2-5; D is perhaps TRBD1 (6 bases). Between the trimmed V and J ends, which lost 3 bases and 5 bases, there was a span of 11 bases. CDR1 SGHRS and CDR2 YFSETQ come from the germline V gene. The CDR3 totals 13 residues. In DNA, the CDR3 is TGCGCCAGCAGCTCAGCCAGGGGTGAGACCCAGTACTTC. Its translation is CASSSARGETQYF.

CDR3 in amino acids: CASSETTRAQGDGYTF. CDR3 bases: TGTGCCAGCAGCGAAACGACCCGGGCACAGGGAGATGGCTACACCTTC. This chain uses TRBV9 with TRBJ1-2; TRBD1 is a possible D gene (6 bases). The CDR3 is made up of 16 amino acids. Per germline, CDR1 SGDLS and CDR2 YYNGEE. V lost 3 bases, J lost 6 bases, and 21 bases lay in between.

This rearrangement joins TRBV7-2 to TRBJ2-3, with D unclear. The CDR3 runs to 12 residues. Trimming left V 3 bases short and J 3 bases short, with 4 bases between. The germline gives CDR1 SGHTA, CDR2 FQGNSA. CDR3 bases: TGTGCCAGCAGCTTGGGTACAGATACGCAGTATTTT. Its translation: CASSLGTDTQYF.

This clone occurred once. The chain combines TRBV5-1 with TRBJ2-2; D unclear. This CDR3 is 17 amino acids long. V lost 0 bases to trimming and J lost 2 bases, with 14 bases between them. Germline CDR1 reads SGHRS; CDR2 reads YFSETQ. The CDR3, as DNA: TGCGCCAGCAGCTTGGACTATGGTTATGATAACACCGGGGAGCTGTTTTTT. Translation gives CASSLDYGYDNTGELFF.